This T cell receptor (beta chain) was documented in a study of T cells in Graves' hyperthyroidism and ophthalmopathy. Diagnosing involved the use of clinical symptoms, serum thyroxine and TRAb, thyroid ultrasound and orbital computed tomography. From RNA transcripts, TCR beta CDR3 regions were amplified. A first-round RT-PCR of the TCR CDR3 used the HTBI primer set. TCRdb reanalysed the multiplex PCR reads using MiXCR and keeps one entry per CDR3 protein. The sample consists of 380,000 or so distinct CDR3 sequences, 13% of them appearing once. This CDR3 has 16 residues. Germline V gives CDR1 DFQATT, CDR2 SNEGSKA (reference sequence). V lost 7 bases and J lost 5; bases outside the gene matches: 13.

The origin of this receptor is a man aged 25 to 40 with Graves' hyperthyroidism that later progressed to Graves' ophthalmopathy. This chain uses TRBV20-1 with TRBJ2-3, with TRBD2 identical over 12 bases. The sequencing sample was made of blood. CDR3 DNA: TGCAGTGTCAGAGCACGACTAGCGGGGGTGGGAGATACGCAGTATTTT. As protein: CSVRARLAGVGDTQYF.